This entry lists 24 T cell receptor beta chains sequenced from one sample in a study of control samples from healthy donors and cancer patients. Profiling relied on immunoSEQ multiplex PCR, and the TCRdb table lists in-frame clones only, not all of them. Altogether roughly 100,000 clones are present, roughly 85% being singletons, with the ten largest covering 13%. The source material was blood. These receptors originate from a woman aged 45-65 years in good health.

V gene TRBV7-9 combines with J gene TRBJ2-1; TRBD2 matches 10 bases. The CDR3 length is 12 residues. Germline-derived CDR1 and CDR2 are SEHNR and FQNEAQ (reference sequence). The V segment lost 6 bases and the J segment 15 bases; nucleotides outside the gene matches: 8. The CDR3 region is CASSDSGRPPFF. DNA for the CDR3: TGTGCCAGCAGTGATAGCGGGAGGCCGCCGTTCTTC.

The chain carries TRBV6-1 and TRBJ1-4, with unresolved D. Trimming stripped 1 base from V and 4 bases from J, with 10 bases between. Germline assignment: CDR1 MNHNS and CDR2 SASEGT. This CDR3 has 15 residues. The DNA of the CDR3 is TGTGCCAGCAGTGAAGGGGAGCTCATTAATGAAAAACTGTTTTTT. Translation: CASSEGELINEKLFF.

The CDR3 sequence: CAWTSSPGPPGELFF. The CDR3 DNA is TGTGCCTGGACTAGTAGTCCGGGACCTCCCGGGGAGCTGTTTTTT. This sequence joins TRBV30 and TRBJ2-2; D possibly matches TRBD1 or TRBD2 (5 bases each). Between the trimmed V and J ends, which lost 4 bases and 6 bases, there was a span of 18 bases. Germline V gene lookup returns CDR1 GTSNPN and CDR2 SVGIG (reference sequence). The CDR3 runs 15 residues.

This CDR3 is CASSGDPVYSPLHF. The CDR3 DNA reads TGTGCCAGCAGTGGCGACCCTGTCTATTCACCCCTCCACTTT. The V gene is TRBV28, the J gene TRBJ1-6, with D unclear. This CDR3 has 14 amino acids. Germline lookup yields CDR1 MDHEN and CDR2 SYDVKM. The ends were cut back, 5 bases at V and 8 bases at J, with 13 bases in the middle.

The chain couples TRBV7-9 to TRBJ1-2; possibly TRBD1 for D (5 bases). There are 14 residues in the CDR3. Germline V CDR1 and CDR2: SEHNR, FQNEAQ (reference sequence). The ends were cut back, 5 bases at V and 12 bases at J, with 22 bases in the middle. CDR3 amino acids: CASSETGGAGSDTF. The CDR3 DNA reads TGTGCCAGCAGCGAAACTGGGGGTGCAGGGTCCGACACCTTC.

This chain connects TRBV12-3 or TRBV12-4 to TRBJ1-1; unclear D gene. CDR3 length: 12 residues. Trimming took 8 bases from V and 2 from J, leaving 9 bases between them. The CDR3 coding sequence is TGTGCCAGCTCACACCCCAACACTGAAGCTTTCTTT. Its protein is CASSHPNTEAFF.

With respect to this clone: The DNA is omitted, as the CDR3 cannot be located on it reliably, and the CDR3 follows TCRdb's listing. The V and J genes are TRBV15 and TRBJ1-2. CDR1 and CDR2 (germline): LNHNV, YYDKDF (reference sequence). The CDR3 numbers 14 amino acids, ends counted. This CDR3 is CATSTGRIWGVGAF.

The chain recombines TRBV4-3 with TRBJ2-5, with D uncertain. The CDR3 contains 13 residues. Germline CDR1 is LGHNA and CDR2 is YSLEER. V gave up 1 base and J gave up 5 bases, with 8 bases separating them. CDR3 sequence (DNA): TGCGCCAGCAGCCAAGGGTTCGGGGAGACCCAGTACTTC. This gives the protein CASSQGFGETQYF.

The chain links TRBV19 to TRBJ1-6; 8 nucleotides agree with TRBD1. After removal of 6 bases from V and 9 bases from J, the junction contained 13 bases not matched to a gene. Germline V lookup: CDR1 LNHDA, CDR2 SQIVND (reference sequence). The CDR3 sequence is 16 residues long. CDR3: CASRKVLGQGGSPLHF. Here the CDR3 DNA reads TGTGCCAGTAGGAAAGTACTAGGACAGGGCGGTTCACCCCTCCACTTT.

The chain uses TRBV29-1 and TRBJ1-1; D uncertain. The V gene lost 4 bases and the J gene lost 6 bases, with 12 bases spanning the gap. CDR1 SQVTM and CDR2 ANQGSEA come from the germline V gene. This CDR3 region has 12 residues. This CDR3 reads CSVVRVDPEAFF. The DNA of the CDR3 is TGCAGCGTTGTTCGGGTCGACCCTGAAGCTTTCTTT.

The chain combines TRBV5-4 with TRBJ1-6; D remains ambiguous. From germline, CDR1 is SGHNT and CDR2 YYREEE (reference sequence). With 2 bases removed from V and 0 bases from J, the gap between germline ends came to 6 bases. This CDR3 has 15 residues. CDR3 sequence reads: CASSFESSYNSPLHF. In nucleotides, the CDR3 is TGTGCCAGCAGCTTTGAGAGCTCCTATAATTCACCCCTCCACTTT.

The chain is built from TRBV11-3 and TRBJ1-3; 10 bases line up with TRBD1. CDR3 length: 15 amino acids. Per germline, CDR1 SGHNT and CDR2 YENEEA. Trimming at V came to 3 bases and at J to 4 bases, leaving 3 bases not matched to a gene. CDR3 amino acids: CASSLTGGIGNTIYF. The CDR3 DNA is TGTGCCAGCAGCTTGACAGGGGGCATCGGAAACACCATATATTTT.

V usage is TRBV6-1 and J usage is TRBJ2-7; possible D gene TRBD1, 5 bases. V lost 7 bases, J lost 0 bases, and 13 bases lay in between. The CDR3 has 14 amino acids. Germline-derived CDR1 and CDR2 are MNHNS and SASEGT. CDR3 nucleotides: TGTGCCAGCACCGACTCAGGGAACTCCTACGAGCAGTACTTC. Its protein product is CASTDSGNSYEQYF.

The table lists this clone with many counts. This chain joins TRBV2 and TRBJ1-2, with D uncertain. V was trimmed by 4 bases and J by 8 bases, leaving 11 bases between them. Germline CDR1 is SNHLY and CDR2 is FYNNEI. The CDR3 contains 12 residues. CDR3 protein: CASSVEGGGYTF. The CDR3 DNA sequence: TGTGCCAGCAGTGTCGAAGGAGGGGGCTACACCTTC.

This clone appeared a single time. J is TRBJ1-2 and V is TRBV4-1; D may be TRBD1 (5 bases). Germline V gene data show CDR1 as MGHRA and CDR2 as YSYEKL. The V and J ends lost 6 bases and 8 bases respectively, with 16 bases between them. The CDR3 sequence is 13 residues long. CDR3 DNA sequence: TGCGCCAGCAGTCCTAGGGACGGTCACGGCTACACCTTC. Translating it yields CASSPRDGHGYTF.

The chain uses TRBV7-2 and TRBJ1-2, with D maybe TRBD1 (6 bases). The CDR3 spans 14 residues. From germline, CDR1 is SGHTA and CDR2 FQGNSA. V was shortened by 6 bases and J by 8 bases, with 19 bases between the two germline ends. The CDR3: CASSYSGTTRGYTF. The DNA of the CDR3 is TGTGCCAGCAGTTATTCCGGGACAACCAGGGGCTACACCTTC.

The gene calls are TRBV12-3 or TRBV12-4 and TRBJ1-1, with 7 bases identical to TRBD1. Trimming removed 6 bases from V and 4 bases from J; junction bases left unmatched: 5. The CDR3 covers 13 residues. The CDR3 DNA reads TGTGCCAGCAGAAAGACAGGGCTCACTGAAGCTTTCTTT. The encoded protein is CASRKTGLTEAFF.

The chain couples TRBV7-2 to TRBJ2-7; unclear D gene. Germline loops: CDR1 SGHTA, CDR2 FQGNSA. The V end was cut by 1 base, the J end by 4 bases, with 5 bases between. The CDR3 is 12 residues long. The CDR3 loop reads CASSLDLYEQYF. The CDR3 DNA follows: TGTGCCAGCAGCTTAGATCTATACGAGCAGTACTTC. The variable domain in full, completed from reference TRBV7-2 and TRBJ2-7, reads GAGVSQSPSNKVTEKGKDVELRCDPISGHTALYWYRQSLGQGLEFLIYFQGNSAPDKSGLPSDRFSAERTGGSVSTLTIQRTQQEDSAVYLCASSLDLYEQYFGPGTRLTVT.

The chain uses TRBV18 and TRBJ2-7; tentatively, D is TRBD1 (5 bases). CDR3 size: 13 residues. CDR1 is KGHSH and CDR2 is LQKENI in the germline V gene. V was clipped by 3 bases and J by 4 bases, with 10 bases between them. CDR3 loop: CASSPGATYEQYF. The CDR3 bases are TGTGCCAGCTCACCTGGGGCAACTTACGAGCAGTACTTC.

This clone has just one count. This chain joins TRBV4-1 and TRBJ1-1, with 7 bases lining up with TRBD1. This CDR3 region has 14 residues. V shed 4 bases, J shed 1 base, and the junction held 3 bases outside the gene matches. Germline values: CDR1 MGHRA, CDR2 YSYEKL. The CDR3 DNA reads as TGCGCCAGCAGCCCGGGACAGACGAACACTGAAGCTTTCTTT. It translates to CASSPGQTNTEAFF.

The chain couples TRBV6-5 to TRBJ1-2, with D perhaps matching TRBD1 (6 bases). The CDR3 has 13 residues. V was shortened by 5 bases and J by 6 bases, with 13 bases between the two germline ends. The germline V gene encodes CDR1 MNHEY and CDR2 SVGAGI. CDR3 sequence (DNA): TGTGCCAGCAGTCAGGGGTCCCCAAATGGCTACACCTTC. It specifies CASSQGSPNGYTF.

The chain joins TRBV4-3 to TRBJ1-2; D unclear. The ends were cut back, 1 base at V and 5 bases at J, with 8 bases in the middle. The length of the CDR3 is 13 residues. From germline, CDR1 is LGHNA and CDR2 YSLEER. The CDR3 region is CASSQVVQYGYTF. CDR3 nucleotides: TGCGCCAGCAGCCAAGTCGTTCAGTATGGCTACACCTTC.

The chain has TRBV19 and TRBJ2-1; perhaps D is TRBD1 or TRBD2 (5 bases each). The V end lost 6 bases, the J end lost 4 bases, and 19 bases lay between the germline ends. The CDR3 contains 16 residues. Germline lookup yields CDR1 LNHDA and CDR2 SQIVND (reference sequence). In DNA, the CDR3 is TGTGCCAGTAGCGAATGGGGGTCATCCCCATACAATGAGCAGTTCTTC. Translated: CASSEWGSSPYNEQFF. Full variable domain (outside the CDR3, taken from reference TRBV19 and TRBJ2-1): DGGITQSPKYLFRKEGQNVTLSCEQNLNHDAMYWYRQDPGQGLRLIYYSQIVNDFQKGDIAEGYSVSREKKESFPLTVTSAQKNPTAFYLCASSEWGSSPYNEQFFGPGTRLTVL.

The V gene is TRBV19, the J gene TRBJ1-2, with 9 bases identical to TRBD1. V dropped 0 bases and J dropped 6; count of bases not matched to a gene: 2. CDR1 LNHDA and CDR2 SQIVND come from the germline V gene (reference sequence). There are 14 residues in the CDR3. The CDR3 DNA reads TGTGCCAGTAGTATAGATCGGACAGGGGATGGCTACACCTTC. Translation: CASSIDRTGDGYTF.